Sequencing of this T cell receptor (beta chain) was carried out in a study of yellow fever vaccine responses in identical twins. General study results and limits: Each twin's T cell response to the vaccine was reported to look partly convergent and partly personalized.

From the RT-PCR reads, TCRdb called clonotypes with MiXCR, one entry per CDR3 protein. The table includes roughly 950 distinct CDR3 sequences, around four fifths detected once. Remarks on this clonotype: Its specificity is not known.

The sequencing used T cells from blood (PBMCs), unsorted or a sorted subset (not recorded which), collected before or after yellow fever vaccination (not recorded which). The source of this sequence is a woman aged 18-29 years who received the yellow fever vaccine.

CDR3 sequence reads: CASSEGFGEAFF. DNA of the CDR3: TGTGCCAGCAGTGAAGGGTTTGGCGAAGCTTTCTTT. This chain connects TRBV2 to TRBJ1-1; D is undetermined. The CDR3 totals 12 residues. Between the trimmed V and J ends, which lost 1 base and 8 bases, there was a span of 8 bases. CDR1 and CDR2 (germline): SNHLY, FYNNEI.